The following is a TCR beta chain sequence with its context. As yet, its antigen is unknown. The data originate from a study of vaccination effects on CD4 cells after COVID-19. Following 10 days of culture, CD4+ T cells were isolated. Sequencing was performed with immunoSEQ multiplex PCR; in TCRdb, only in-frame clones are kept and a portion is missing. The profile covers 40,000 to 60,000 clones, with around 76% appearing a single time and roughly 8.7% taken by the ten largest. The receptor comes from a human donor who had a prior SARS-CoV-2 infection. Specimen: CD4+ T cells from PBMCs cultured without peptide, collected before COVID-19 vaccination.

Here the CDR3 reads CASSEGLAGGFYPGELFF. The CDR3 coding sequence is TGTGCCAGCAGTGAAGGGCTAGCGGGAGGGTTTTATCCCGGGGAGCTGTTTTTT. The chain has TRBV2 and TRBJ2-2, with 12 bases that match TRBD2. J lost 6 bases, V lost 1 base, and 9 bases had no gene match. The CDR3 has 18 amino acids. Germline CDR1 and CDR2: SNHLY and FYNNEI.